The rows below give T cell receptor beta chains drawn from one sample of a study of blood T cell repertoires in COVID-19. The protocol was immunoSEQ multiplex PCR, while the TCRdb copy is restricted to in-frame clones and leaves out a portion. The table lists just over 150,000 clones, under 90% of them singletons. Sequencing was carried out using peripheral blood. The receptor source for this set is a man aged 55-75 years with acute or convalescent COVID-19. CDR3s include the opening cysteine and the closing phenylalanine or tryptophan. The order of the fields is clone size, V gene, D gene, J gene, CDR3 DNA, CDR3 protein. A D gene is named only where the DNA matches it firmly. Expanded clones get a size class; other rows say once, few or many, or leave the size out.

NA	TRBV6-1	NA	TRBJ1-3	TGTGCCAGCAGTGAACTCCAGCGGATGTTTGGAAACACCATATATTTT	CASSELQRMFGNTIYF
NA	TRBV2	NA	TRBJ2-5	TGTGCCAGCAGTGAAGAGGGGTCCCAGTACTTC	CASSEEGSQYF
NA	TRBV5-4	NA	TRBJ2-1	TGTGCCAGCAGCGCTGGACTAAACAATGAGCAGTTCTTC	CASSAGLNNEQFF
NA	TRBV6-7	NA	TRBJ1-4	TGTGCCAGCAGTTACCCCCATGGGGGGTGGCCTAATGAAAAACTGTTTTTT	CASSYPHGGWPNEKLFF
NA	TRBV5-1	NA	TRBJ2-2	TGCGCCAGCAGCTTCGGGGACTCGAACACCGGGGAGCTGTTTTTT	CASSFGDSNTGELFF
NA	TRBV19	NA	TRBJ1-5	TGTGCCAGTAGTATTCACCACTTGACGGCGGTCACCCTTCAGCCCCAGCATTTT	CASSIHHLTAVTLQPQHF
few	TRBV10-3	TRBD2	TRBJ2-1	TGTGCCGGAGGGAGGGACAATGAGCAGTTCTTC	CAGGRDNEQFF
NA	TRBV18	TRBD1	TRBJ2-3	TGTGCCAGCTCACCACCGAGGTTGGCAGGGGGCGCGAGGGCAGATACGCAGTATTTT	CASSPPRLAGGARADTQYF
NA	TRBV18	NA	TRBJ1-6	TGTGCCAGCTCACCATCAATACAGCCGAATTCACCCCTCCACTTT	CASSPSIQPNSPLHF
NA	TRBV7-3	TRBD2	TRBJ2-3	TGTGCCAGCAGCTTTACTAGCGGGGGCACAGATACGCAGTATTTT	CASSFTSGGTDTQYF
NA	TRBV9	NA	TRBJ2-2	TGTGCCAGCAGCGTAGGTCCAGGAACCGGGGAGCTGTTTTTT	CASSVGPGTGELFF
NA	TRBV5-1	NA	TRBJ2-1	TGCGCCAGCAGCTTGGCCAGTGCGGATAATGAGCAGTTCTTC	CASSLASADNEQFF
few	TRBV5-6	NA	TRBJ1-2	TGTGCCAGCAGCTTGGCAGGGTCATATGGCTACACCTTC	CASSLAGSYGYTF
NA	TRBV2	TRBD1	TRBJ2-7	TGTGCCAGCAGGTCCGGGACAGGGCTGCAAAAGCAGTACTTC	CASRSGTGLQKQYF
NA	TRBV10-3	TRBD2	TRBJ2-2	TGTGCCATCAGTGAGTCCCGGGGGGACACCGGGGAGCTGTTTTTT	CAISESRGDTGELFF
few	TRBV9	TRBD2	TRBJ2-2	TGTGCCAGCAGCGTAGGCACTAGCGGGGTGGCCCGGGAGCTGTTTTTT	CASSVGTSGVARELFF
few	TRBV11-2	NA	TRBJ1-1	TGTGCCAGCAGCGGCCCAGGGGACACTGAAGCTTTCTTT	CASSGPGDTEAFF
few	TRBV18	NA	TRBJ1-2	TGTGCCAGCTCACCTATGGCGGATAACTATGGCTACACCTTC	CASSPMADNYGYTF
NA	TRBV24-1	TRBD2	TRBJ2-1	TGTGCCACCAGTGAACCGGGACTAGCGGTTGAGCAGTTCTTC	CATSEPGLAVEQFF
NA	TRBV18	TRBD2	TRBJ2-1	TGTGCCAGCTCACCATTCAGCGGGAGAGCGGGCAATGAGCAGTTCTTC	CASSPFSGRAGNEQFF
NA	TRBV28	NA	TRBJ1-1	TGTGCCAGCAGTATCGGTGGAGGGGACACTGAAGCTTTCTTT	CASSIGGGDTEAFF
NA	TRBV7-9	NA	TRBJ2-1	TGTGCCAGCAGCAAGAGATCTGGAGATGAGCAGTTCTTC	CASSKRSGDEQFF
NA	TRBV27	TRBD1	TRBJ1-2	TGTGCCAGCAGCCCAAGGGACAGGGCCATCTATGGCTACACCTTC	CASSPRDRAIYGYTF
few	TRBV14	NA	TRBJ1-2	TGTGCCAGCAGCCAAGTGGCAGGGTATGGCTACACCTTC	CASSQVAGYGYTF
NA	TRBV6-5	NA	TRBJ1-1	TGTGCCAGCAGTTCCACAGGTGGGGTGAACACTGAAGCTTTCTTT	CASSSTGGVNTEAFF
NA	TRBV19	TRBD2	TRBJ2-1	TGTGCCAGTAGGCCCCGCGGGGGGGCTAGGAACAATGAGCAGTTCTTC	CASRPRGGARNNEQFF